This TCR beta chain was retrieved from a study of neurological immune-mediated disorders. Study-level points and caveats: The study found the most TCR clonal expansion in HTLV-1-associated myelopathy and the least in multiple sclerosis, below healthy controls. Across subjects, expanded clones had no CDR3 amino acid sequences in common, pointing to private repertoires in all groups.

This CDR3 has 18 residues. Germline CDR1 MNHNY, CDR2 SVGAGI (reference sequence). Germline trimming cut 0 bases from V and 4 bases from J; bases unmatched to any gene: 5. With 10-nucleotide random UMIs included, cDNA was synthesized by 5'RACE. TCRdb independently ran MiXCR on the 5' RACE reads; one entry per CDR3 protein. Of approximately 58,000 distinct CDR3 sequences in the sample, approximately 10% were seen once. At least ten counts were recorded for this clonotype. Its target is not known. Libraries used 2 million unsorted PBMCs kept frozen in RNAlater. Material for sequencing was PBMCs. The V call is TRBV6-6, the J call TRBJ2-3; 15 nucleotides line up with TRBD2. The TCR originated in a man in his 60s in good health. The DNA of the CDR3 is TGTGCCAGCAGTTACTCGAGGACTAGCGGGGGGGTGGCAGATACGCAGTATTTT. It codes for CASSYSRTSGGVADTQYF.